The present T cell receptor beta chain was sequenced within a study of Graves' ophthalmopathy and Graves' hyperthyroidism. This clonotype was detected many times. This CDR3 has 16 amino acids. The V segment lost 1 base and the J segment 9 bases; nucleotides outside the gene matches: 9. The germline CDR1 and CDR2 sequences are DFQATT and SNEGSKA (reference sequence). Using RNA transcripts, the TCR beta CDR3 regions were amplified. The first-round RT-PCR employed HTBI primers together with the Qiagen OneStep RT-PCR kit. A multiplex PCR was then performed as the second round. TCRdb re-called the multiplex PCR reads through MiXCR, storing one row per CDR3 protein. The table records 350,000 to 400,000 distinct CDR3 sequences, approximately 16% of them present only once.

Sample: peripheral blood. The receptor was derived from a woman aged 18-30 years with Graves' ophthalmopathy. The chain links TRBV20-1 to TRBJ2-4; 13 nucleotides match TRBD2. The CDR3, as DNA: TGCAGTGCTAGAGGGCCACTAGCGGGAGGGTCGGGCATTCAGTACTTC. Amino acid sequence: CSARGPLAGGSGIQYF.